The next 13 T cell receptor beta chains were all read from a single sample in a study of T cells expressing NK-cell markers. TCRdb re-called the 5' RACE reads; every CDR3 protein appears as one record, without DNA. The listing contains hundreds of thousands of distinct CDR3 sequences. Sequenced material: blood T cells: a sorted CD56 or NKG2C T cell subset, CD4+ or CD8+ T cells, or bulk PBMC T cells (not recorded which). These receptors were collected from a woman between 18 and 69 years old in good health.

The chain has TRBV18 and TRBJ1-2. Germline V gene sequence: CDR1 KGHSH, CDR2 LQKENI. CDR3 length: 15 residues. Here the CDR3 reads CASSPSGTPNYGYTF.

CDR3 loop: CASSFFSSSPSNEQFF. The chain employs TRBV5-6 and TRBJ2-1; there is no DNA to check the TCRdb D call of TRBD2. The CDR3 runs to 16 residues. Germline CDR1 is SGHDT and CDR2 is YYEEEE.

CDR3 sequence: CASSQTVGTGNEKLFF. J is TRBJ1-4 and V is TRBV7-9; TCRdb returns TRBD1, unconfirmable since there is no DNA. Germline V CDR1 and CDR2: SEHNR, FQNEAQ (reference sequence). CDR3 length equals 16 residues.

V usage is TRBV3-1 and J usage is TRBJ2-5; TCRdb gives TRBD2 as the D gene, but with no DNA this cannot be confirmed. CDR3 length equals 15 residues. Germline loops: CDR1 LGHDT, CDR2 YNNKEL (reference sequence). The CDR3 is CASSPRLAGGETQYF.

The chain combines TRBV12-3 or TRBV12-4 with TRBJ2-2. There are 13 residues in the CDR3. CDR3 residues: CASSSAHTGELFF.

This chain uses TRBV20-1 with TRBJ2-1; checking the TCRdb D call of TRBD1 is not possible without DNA. The CDR3 is 13 amino acids. Per the germline V gene, CDR1 is DFQATT and CDR2 is SNEGSKA (reference sequence). CDR3 protein: CSARGPNPPRQFF.

The CDR3 spells CASSLVSLRGAGEQYF. V usage is TRBV7-9 and J usage is TRBJ2-7; TCRdb indicates TRBD1, and absent DNA this call remains unverified. Per germline, CDR1 SEHNR and CDR2 FQNEAQ (reference sequence). The CDR3 runs to 16 residues.

J is TRBJ2-5 and V is TRBV20-1. CDR1 is DFQATT and CDR2 is SNEGSKA in the germline V gene (reference sequence). The length of the CDR3 is 13 residues. This CDR3 is CSAKGHSQETQYF.

V and J are TRBV7-9 and TRBJ2-2. CDR3 length: 14 residues. Germline loops: CDR1 SEHNR, CDR2 FQNEAQ (reference sequence). CDR3 loop: CAGSYLADTGELFF.

The V gene is TRBV20-1, the J gene TRBJ2-4; the D call of TRBD2 rests on TCRdb alone, since no DNA is present to check it. CDR1 and CDR2 from the germline V gene are DFQATT and SNEGSKA (reference sequence). CDR3 length equals 15 residues. The CDR3 loop is CSARIPATLRPIQYF.

The V and J genes are TRBV6-1 and TRBJ1-1. The germline V gene encodes CDR1 MNHNS and CDR2 SASEGT. This CDR3 is 14 amino acids long. The CDR3 loop is CASSQTDPNTEAFF.

The gene calls are TRBV4-3 and TRBJ2-1; TCRdb's D call, TRBD2, is unchecked because there is no DNA. This CDR3 contains 16 residues. In germline, CDR1 is LGHNA, CDR2 YSLEER. This CDR3 reads CASSQDSLVSYNEQFF.

The chain employs TRBV12-3 or TRBV12-4 and TRBJ2-1. This CDR3 is built from 15 residues. CDR3 amino acids: CASSLSGYSYNEQFF.